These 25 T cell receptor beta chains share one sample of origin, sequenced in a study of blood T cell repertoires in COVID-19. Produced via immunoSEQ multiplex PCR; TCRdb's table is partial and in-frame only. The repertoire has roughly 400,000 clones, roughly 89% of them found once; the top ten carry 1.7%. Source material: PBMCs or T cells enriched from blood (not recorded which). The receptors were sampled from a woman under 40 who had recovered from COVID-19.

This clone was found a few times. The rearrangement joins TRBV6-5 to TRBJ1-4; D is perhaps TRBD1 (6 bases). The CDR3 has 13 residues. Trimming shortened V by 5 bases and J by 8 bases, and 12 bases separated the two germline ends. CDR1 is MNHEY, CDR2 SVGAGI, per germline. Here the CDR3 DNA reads TGTGCCAGCAGTCACAGGGTGCACGAAAAACTGTTTTTT. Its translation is CASSHRVHEKLFF.

In nucleotides, the CDR3 is TGTGCCAGCAGCTTAGACTCCGGGACAGACTACGAGCAGTACTTC. This gives the protein CASSLDSGTDYEQYF. The V call is TRBV11-2, the J call TRBJ2-7; 7 bases are shared with TRBD1. CDR3 length: 15 amino acids. CDR1 SGHAT and CDR2 FQNNGV come from the germline V gene. V gave up 0 bases and J gave up 3 bases; unmatched junction bases: 5.

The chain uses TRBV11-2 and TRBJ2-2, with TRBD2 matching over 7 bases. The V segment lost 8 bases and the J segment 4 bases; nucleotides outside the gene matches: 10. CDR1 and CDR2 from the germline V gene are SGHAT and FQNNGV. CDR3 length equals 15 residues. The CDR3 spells CASHLGGRITGELFF. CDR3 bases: TGTGCCAGCCACCTGGGCGGGAGAATCACCGGGGAGCTGTTTTTT.

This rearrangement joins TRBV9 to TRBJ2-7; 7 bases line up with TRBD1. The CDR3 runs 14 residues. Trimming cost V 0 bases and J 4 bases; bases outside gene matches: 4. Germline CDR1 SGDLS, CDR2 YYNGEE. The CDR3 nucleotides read TGTGCCAGCAGCGTAGACAGGGGTCCGTACGAGCAGTACTTC. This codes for CASSVDRGPYEQYF.

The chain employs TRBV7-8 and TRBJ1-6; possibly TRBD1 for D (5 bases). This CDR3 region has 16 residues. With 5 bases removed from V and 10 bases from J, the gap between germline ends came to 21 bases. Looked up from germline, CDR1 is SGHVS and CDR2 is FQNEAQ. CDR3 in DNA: TGTGCCAGCAGCCCACGGGAGGGCAGGGCCGTCTCACCCCTCCACTTT. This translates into CASSPREGRAVSPLHF.

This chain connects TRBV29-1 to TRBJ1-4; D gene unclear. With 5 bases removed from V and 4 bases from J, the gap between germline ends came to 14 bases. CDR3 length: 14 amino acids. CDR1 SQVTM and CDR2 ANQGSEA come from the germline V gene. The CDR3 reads CSVSKEAGNEKLFF. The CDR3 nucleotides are TGCAGCGTTTCAAAGGAAGCGGGTAATGAAAAACTGTTTTTT.

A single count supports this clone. CDR3 nucleotides: TGTGCCAGCAGGAGAGGCCTGGGGGCAGGGTATGGCTACACCTTC. Its translation: CASRRGLGAGYGYTF. The chain has TRBV6-5 and TRBJ1-2, with D possibly being TRBD1 (6 bases). V lost 6 bases to trimming and J lost 5 bases, with 19 bases between them. CDR3 length: 15 residues. Germline lookup yields CDR1 MNHEY and CDR2 SVGAGI.

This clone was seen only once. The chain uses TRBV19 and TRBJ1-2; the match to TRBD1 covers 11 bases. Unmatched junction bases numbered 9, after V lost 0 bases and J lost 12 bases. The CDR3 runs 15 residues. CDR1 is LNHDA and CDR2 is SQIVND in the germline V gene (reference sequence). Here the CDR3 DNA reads TGTGCCAGTAGTATAGATCTAGGACAGGGGGCGTCGAACACCTTC. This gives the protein CASSIDLGQGASNTF.

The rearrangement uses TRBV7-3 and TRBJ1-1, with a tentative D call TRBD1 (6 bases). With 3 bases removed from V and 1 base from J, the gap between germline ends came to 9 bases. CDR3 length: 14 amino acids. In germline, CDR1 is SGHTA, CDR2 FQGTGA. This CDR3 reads CASSFRTANTEAFF. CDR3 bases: TGTGCCAGCAGCTTTAGGACAGCGAACACTGAAGCTTTCTTT.

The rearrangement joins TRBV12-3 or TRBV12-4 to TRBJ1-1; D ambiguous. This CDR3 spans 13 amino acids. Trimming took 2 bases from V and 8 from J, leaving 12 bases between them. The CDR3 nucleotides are TGTGCCAGCAGTTTAACGGCAGGCAGAGAAGCTTTCTTT. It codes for CASSLTAGREAFF.

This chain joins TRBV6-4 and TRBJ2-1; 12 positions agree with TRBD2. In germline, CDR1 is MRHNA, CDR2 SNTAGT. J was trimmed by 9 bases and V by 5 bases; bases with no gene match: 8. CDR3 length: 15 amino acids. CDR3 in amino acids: CASSRGLAGLGEQFF. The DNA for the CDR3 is TGTGCCAGCAGTAGGGGACTAGCGGGTTTGGGTGAGCAGTTCTTC.

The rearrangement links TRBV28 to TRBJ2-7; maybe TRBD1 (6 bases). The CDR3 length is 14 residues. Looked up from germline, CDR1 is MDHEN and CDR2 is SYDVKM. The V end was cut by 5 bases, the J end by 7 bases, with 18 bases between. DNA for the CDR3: TGTGCCAGCAGTATAGGCCGAGGGGGTGGGGAGCAGTACTTC. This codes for CASSIGRGGGEQYF.

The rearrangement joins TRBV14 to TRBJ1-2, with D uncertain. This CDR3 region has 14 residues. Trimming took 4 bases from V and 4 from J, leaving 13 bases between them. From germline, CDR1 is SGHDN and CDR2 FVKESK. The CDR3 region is CASSRESRGYGYTF. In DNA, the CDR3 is TGTGCCAGCAGCCGGGAGTCCCGTGGCTATGGCTACACCTTC.

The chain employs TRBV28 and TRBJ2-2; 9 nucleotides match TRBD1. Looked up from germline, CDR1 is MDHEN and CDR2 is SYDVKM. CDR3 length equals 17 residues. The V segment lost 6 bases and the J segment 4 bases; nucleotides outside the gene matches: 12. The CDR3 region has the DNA TGTGCCAGCAGCCTACCGAGGGGACAGGGTGTCACCGGGGAGCTGTTTTTT. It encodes CASSLPRGQGVTGELFF.

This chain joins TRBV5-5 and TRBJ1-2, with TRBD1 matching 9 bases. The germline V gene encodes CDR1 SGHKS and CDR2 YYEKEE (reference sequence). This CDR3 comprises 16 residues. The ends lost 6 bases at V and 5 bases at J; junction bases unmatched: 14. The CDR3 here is CASTSLGLGTGYGYTF. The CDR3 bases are TGTGCCAGCACTAGTTTGGGCTTAGGGACAGGGTATGGCTACACCTTC.

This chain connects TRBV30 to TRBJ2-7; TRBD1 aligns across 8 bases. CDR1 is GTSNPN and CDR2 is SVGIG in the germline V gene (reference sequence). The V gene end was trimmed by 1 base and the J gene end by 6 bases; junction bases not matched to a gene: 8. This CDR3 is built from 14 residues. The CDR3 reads CAWSAEGQGREQYF. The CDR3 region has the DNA TGTGCCTGGAGTGCCGAAGGACAGGGCCGCGAGCAGTACTTC.

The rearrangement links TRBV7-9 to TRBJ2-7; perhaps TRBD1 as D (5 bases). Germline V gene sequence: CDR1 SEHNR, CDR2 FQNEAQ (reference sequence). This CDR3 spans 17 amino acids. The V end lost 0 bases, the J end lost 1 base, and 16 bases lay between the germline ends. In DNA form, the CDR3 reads TGTGCCAGCAGCTTAGCTCCCGCGACAGCGCCTTCCTACGAGCAGTACTTC. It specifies CASSLAPATAPSYEQYF.

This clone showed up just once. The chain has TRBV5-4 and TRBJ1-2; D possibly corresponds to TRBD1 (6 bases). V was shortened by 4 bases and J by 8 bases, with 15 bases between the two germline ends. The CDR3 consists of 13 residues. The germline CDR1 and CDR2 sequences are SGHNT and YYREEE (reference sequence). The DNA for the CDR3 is TGTGCCAGCAGCCAGAATGCCCAGGGGGGCTACACCTTC. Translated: CASSQNAQGGYTF.

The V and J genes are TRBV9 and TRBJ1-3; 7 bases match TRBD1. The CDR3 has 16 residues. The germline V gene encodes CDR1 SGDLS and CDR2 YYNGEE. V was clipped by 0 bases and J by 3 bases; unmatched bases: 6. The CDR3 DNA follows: TGTGCCAGCAGCGTAGGTGAGGGGGCGCTTGGAAACACCATATATTTT. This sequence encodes CASSVGEGALGNTIYF.

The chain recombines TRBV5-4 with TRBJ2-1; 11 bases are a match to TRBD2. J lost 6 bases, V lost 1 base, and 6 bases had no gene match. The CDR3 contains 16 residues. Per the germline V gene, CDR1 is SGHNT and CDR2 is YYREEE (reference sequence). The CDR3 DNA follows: TGTGCCAGCAGCTTGCCCGGGACTAGCGGCGGCAATGAGCAGTTCTTC. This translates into CASSLPGTSGGNEQFF.

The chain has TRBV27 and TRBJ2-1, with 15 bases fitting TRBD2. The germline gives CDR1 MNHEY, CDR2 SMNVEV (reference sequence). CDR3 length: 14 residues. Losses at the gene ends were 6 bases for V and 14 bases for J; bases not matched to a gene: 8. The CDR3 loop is CASSSRTSGGAEFF. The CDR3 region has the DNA TGTGCCAGCAGCTCCCGGACTAGCGGGGGGGCGGAGTTCTTC.

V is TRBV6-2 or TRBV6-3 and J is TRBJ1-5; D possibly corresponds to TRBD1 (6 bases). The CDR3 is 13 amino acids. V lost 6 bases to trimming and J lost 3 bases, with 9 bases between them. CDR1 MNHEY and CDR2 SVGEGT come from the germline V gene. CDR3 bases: TGTGCCAGCAGCAGGGGTCCCAATCAGCCCCAGCATTTT. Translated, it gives CASSRGPNQPQHF.

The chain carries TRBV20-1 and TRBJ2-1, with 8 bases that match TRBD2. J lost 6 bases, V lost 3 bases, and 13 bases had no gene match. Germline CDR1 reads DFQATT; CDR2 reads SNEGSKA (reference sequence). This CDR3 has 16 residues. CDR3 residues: CSASPTSGGRGNEQFF. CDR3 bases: TGCAGTGCTAGTCCAACGAGCGGGGGAAGAGGCAATGAGCAGTTCTTC.

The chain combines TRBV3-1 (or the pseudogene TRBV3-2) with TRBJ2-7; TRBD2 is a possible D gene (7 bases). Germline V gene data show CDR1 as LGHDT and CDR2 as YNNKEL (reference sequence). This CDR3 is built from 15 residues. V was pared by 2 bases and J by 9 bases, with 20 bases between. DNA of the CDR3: TGTGCCAGCAGCCAAAGTGGGGAGGGGGTTACGGCGCAGTACTTC. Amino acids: CASSQSGEGVTAQYF.

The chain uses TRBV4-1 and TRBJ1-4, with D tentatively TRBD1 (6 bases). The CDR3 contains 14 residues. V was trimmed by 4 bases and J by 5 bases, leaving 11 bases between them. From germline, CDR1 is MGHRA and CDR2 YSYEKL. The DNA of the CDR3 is TGCGCCAGCAGCCTGGGACACCAAAATGAAAAACTGTTTTTT. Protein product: CASSLGHQNEKLFF.